This is a list of T cell receptor beta chains from one sample in a study of regulatory T cells in long-lasting Graves disease. Each CDR3 protein is one row after TCRdb ran MiXCR on the multiplex PCR reads. The sample lists roughly 420,000 distinct CDR3 sequences; roughly a sixth were seen once. The material sequenced was peripheral blood mononuclear cells (PBMCs), taken at new diagnosis, from a patient treated with antithyroid drugs. Receptor source: a female donor with Graves disease. The CDR3 runs from the conserved cysteine through the conserved F or W. Fields, in order: J gene, V gene, D gene, clone size, CDR3 protein, CDR3 DNA. D genes are given only for firm matches. Size values are once, few and many counts, or a class for expanded clones, and some rows have none.

TRBJ2-1 TRBV12-3/TRBV12-4 - many CASTGGHEQFF TGTGCCAGCACGGGGGGCCATGAGCAGTTCTTC
TRBJ1-1 TRBV19 TRBD1 many CASGQGQVKMNTEAFF TGTGCCAGTGGCCAGGGACAGGTCAAAATGAACACTGAAGCTTTCTTT
TRBJ2-5 TRBV7-2 TRBD2 many CASSRTSGKTQYF TGTGCCAGCAGCCGGACTAGCGGGAAGACCCAGTACTTC
TRBJ2-3 TRBV28 TRBD2 many CASSLARSGRAEADTQYF TGTGCCAGCAGTTTAGCCCGTAGCGGGAGGGCCGAGGCAGATACGCAGTATTTT
TRBJ2-5 TRBV5-1 - few CASSPRARQETQYF TGCGCCAGCAGCCCACGGGCCCGTCAAGAGACCCAGTACTTC
TRBJ1-1 TRBV11-2 - few CASSFRVGGRTEAFF TGTGCCAGCAGCTTTAGGGTGGGTGGTAGGACTGAAGCTTTCTTT
TRBJ2-1 TRBV19 - few CASSGGNNEQFF TGTGCCAGTAGTGGCGGGAACAATGAGCAGTTCTTC
TRBJ1-2 TRBV19 - many CASLDRSNYGYTF TGTGCCAGCCTGGACAGAAGTAACTATGGCTACACCTTC
TRBJ1-2 TRBV19 - many CASSPRDLWSHGYTF TGTGCCAGTAGCCCCCGGGACCTTTGGAGCCATGGCTACACCTTC
TRBJ2-3 TRBV7-9 - - CASSLKLAGRADTQYF TGTGCCAGCAGCTTAAAACTAGCCGGCCGGGCAGATACGCAGTATTTT
TRBJ2-1 TRBV19 TRBD2 few CASSSTSEGLAGVRGSYNEQFF TGTGCCAGTAGTTCCACTTCCGAGGGACTAGCGGGGGTAAGAGGCTCCTACAATGAGCAGTTCTTC
TRBJ2-5 TRBV12-3/TRBV12-4 - many CASSPRVAGEETQYF TGTGCCAGCAGTCCCAGGGTCGCAGGGGAAGAGACCCAGTACTTC
TRBJ1-4 TRBV7-9 - many CASSFGPRGSEKLFF TGTGCCAGCAGCTTCGGCCCCCGGGGCAGTGAAAAACTGTTTTTT
TRBJ2-7 TRBV7-2 TRBD2 many CASSLAGGDYEQYF TGTGCCAGCAGCTTAGCGGGAGGGGATTACGAGCAGTACTTC
TRBJ1-2 TRBV29-1 - - CSVRGAIDYGYTF TGCAGCGTTAGGGGGGCTATCGACTATGGCTACACCTTC
TRBJ1-5 TRBV15 - many CATSRDLTPNQPQHF TGTGCCACCAGCAGAGATCTCACTCCTAATCAGCCCCAGCATTTT
TRBJ2-7 TRBV5-1 TRBD2 many CASSLAQGGAGGGEQYF TGCGCCAGCAGCTTGGCCCAAGGGGGAGCGGGAGGAGGTGAGCAGTACTTC